Listed here are 30 T cell receptor beta chains from one sample, sequenced in a study of radiotherapy plus CTLA-4 blockade in lung cancer. Here immunoSEQ multiplex PCR was the method, and the copy in TCRdb shows in-frame clones only, minus some. The sample carries 75,000 to 95,000 clones, roughly four fifths recorded once. The specimen comprised peripheral blood, sampled from a patient treated with radiotherapy plus ipilimumab. These receptors came from a human donor with non-small cell lung cancer that progressed on radiotherapy plus ipilimumab.

The CDR3 coding sequence is TGCGCCAGCAGCCAATACCAGTATCGCGGAGAGACCCAGTACTTC. Protein: CASSQYQYRGETQYF. This chain uses TRBV4-1 with TRBJ2-5; D unresolved. The CDR3 loop spans 15 amino acids. Germline assignment: CDR1 MGHRA and CDR2 YSYEKL. The V and J ends lost 2 bases and 4 bases respectively, with 14 bases between them.

This chain connects TRBV9 to TRBJ1-2; D remains unclear. The CDR3 spans 13 residues. Germline assignment: CDR1 SGDLS and CDR2 YYNGEE. Trimming removed 0 bases at V and 5 bases at J, with 8 bases between. The CDR3 protein is CASSVGVGYGYTF. The CDR3 bases are TGTGCCAGCAGCGTAGGGGTCGGGTATGGCTACACCTTC.

Written as DNA, the CDR3 is TGCGCCAGCAGCCAATCCTTGGGCTCCTACAATGAGCAGTTCTTC. This gives the protein CASSQSLGSYNEQFF. V is TRBV4-1 and J is TRBJ2-1; D is uncertain. Trimming removed 2 bases at V and 0 bases at J, with 8 bases between. CDR3 size: 15 residues. CDR1 is MGHRA, CDR2 YSYEKL, per germline.

The chain joins TRBV27 to TRBJ2-7, with 7 bases lining up with TRBD2. From germline, CDR1 is MNHEY and CDR2 SMNVEV (reference sequence). The CDR3 is 16 residues long. The ends lost 6 bases at V and 4 bases at J; junction bases unmatched: 15. This CDR3 is CASSPGGRVSPYEQYF. CDR3 in DNA: TGTGCCAGCAGCCCGGGGGGTCGGGTCTCCCCATACGAGCAGTACTTC.

This chain joins TRBV9 and TRBJ2-2; TRBD2 agrees at 13 bases. The CDR3 spans 14 residues. Per germline, CDR1 SGDLS and CDR2 YYNGEE. Trimming removed 3 bases from V and 9 bases from J; junction bases left unmatched: 2. The CDR3 reads CASSEGTSGRELFF. DNA for the CDR3: TGTGCCAGCAGCGAAGGGACTAGCGGGAGGGAGCTGTTTTTT.

This chain connects TRBV7-9 to TRBJ2-3; D gene uncertain. Between the trimmed V and J ends, which lost 7 bases and 2 bases, there was a span of 19 bases. Germline CDR1 SEHNR, CDR2 FQNEAQ (reference sequence). The CDR3 contains 16 residues. Written as DNA, the CDR3 is TGTGCCAGCACCGACAAAGGTTGGGCGTCCACAGATACGCAGTATTTT. It is translated as CASTDKGWASTDTQYF.

The rearrangement links TRBV6-5 to TRBJ2-7; TRBD2 might be the D (6 bases). CDR1 MNHEY and CDR2 SVGAGI come from the germline V gene. This CDR3 region has 15 residues. Between the trimmed V and J ends, which lost 0 bases and 5 bases, there was a span of 14 bases. CDR3 residues: CASSYSGGNTDEQYF. DNA of the CDR3: TGTGCCAGCAGTTACTCGGGGGGAAATACGGACGAGCAGTACTTC.

The V gene is TRBV18, the J gene TRBJ1-5, with D perhaps matching TRBD1 (5 bases). Trimming took off 6 bases at V and 5 bases at J, with 8 bases between the two ends. The CDR3 is 12 amino acids. CDR1 is KGHSH and CDR2 is LQKENI in the germline V gene. CDR3 in amino acids: CASSGGDQPQHF. The CDR3 region has the DNA TGTGCCAGCTCGGGGGGGGATCAGCCCCAGCATTTT.

The V and J genes are TRBV25-1 and TRBJ1-2; no clear D. Trimming shortened V by 4 bases and J by 8 bases, and 11 bases separated the two germline ends. This CDR3 region has 12 residues. Germline CDR1 and CDR2: MGHDK and SYGVNS. As DNA, the CDR3 is TGTGCCAGCAGTGGACGGGAGGGAGGCTACACCTTC. It is translated as CASSGREGGYTF.

V is TRBV4-1 and J is TRBJ1-1; the D is unclear. This CDR3 is 14 amino acids long. The germline CDR1 and CDR2 sequences are MGHRA and YSYEKL. V lost 1 base to trimming and J lost 1 base, with 7 bases between them. The DNA for the CDR3 is TGCGCCAGCAGCCAAGTAGGAGCGAACACTGAAGCTTTCTTT. Protein product: CASSQVGANTEAFF.

The V call is TRBV11-1, the J call TRBJ2-2; unclear D gene. This CDR3 is built from 13 residues. CDR1 is SGHAT and CDR2 is FQDESV in the germline V gene (reference sequence). The V and J ends lost 5 bases and 3 bases respectively, with 7 bases between them. The CDR3 coding sequence is TGTGCCAGCAGCCCAACAGACACCGGGGAGCTGTTTTTT. The encoded protein is CASSPTDTGELFF.

This clone was recorded once. The rearrangement uses TRBV27 and TRBJ2-5; the match to TRBD1 covers 8 bases. V lost 9 bases to trimming and J lost 0 bases; unmatched junction nucleotides: 6. The germline V gene has CDR1 MNHEY and CDR2 SMNVEV (reference sequence). This CDR3 contains 14 residues. The DNA for the CDR3 is TGTGCCAGTATGACAGGGGCGAACCAAGAGACCCAGTACTTC. Translating it yields CASMTGANQETQYF.

The rearrangement joins TRBV19 to TRBJ1-5; D is uncertain. The CDR3 spans 12 residues. The germline gives CDR1 LNHDA, CDR2 SQIVND (reference sequence). Deletions cut 3 bases from V and 7 bases from J, with 7 bases between. This chain's CDR3 is CASSILFQPQHF. In DNA form, the CDR3 reads TGTGCCAGTAGTATCCTTTTCCAGCCCCAGCATTTT.

V gene TRBV27 combines with J gene TRBJ1-5; TRBD1 is a possible D gene (6 bases). The CDR3 covers 17 residues. Trimming took 6 bases from V and 7 from J, leaving 25 bases between them. Per the germline V gene, CDR1 is MNHEY and CDR2 is SMNVEV (reference sequence). DNA of the CDR3: TGTGCCAGCAGCCAACTGCACATCACAGGGATAGAACAGCCCCAGCATTTT. It translates to CASSQLHITGIEQPQHF.

This chain uses TRBV25-1 with TRBJ2-1, with 12 bases lining up with TRBD2. The CDR3 length is 15 residues. V lost 4 bases and J lost 7; bases outside the gene matches: 5. CDR1 MGHDK and CDR2 SYGVNS come from the germline V gene. CDR3 loop: CASSGLAGALNEQFF. In DNA, the CDR3 is TGTGCCAGCAGTGGACTAGCGGGGGCTTTAAATGAGCAGTTCTTC.

The gene calls are TRBV7-6 and TRBJ1-1; perhaps TRBD1 as D (6 bases). With 1 base removed from V and 4 bases from J, the gap between germline ends came to 10 bases. Per the germline V gene, CDR1 is SGHVS and CDR2 is FNYEAQ. There are 14 residues in the CDR3. DNA for the CDR3: TGTGCCAGCAGCTTAGGGTCCAGGGGCACTGAAGCTTTCTTT. Its translation is CASSLGSRGTEAFF.

Here the CDR3 DNA reads TGTGCCAGCAGTCAGTACGGTCCTTCGACTAGCGGGAGTCGTATCGATGAGCAGTTCTTC. It yields the protein CASSQYGPSTSGSRIDEQFF. This chain links TRBV27 with TRBJ2-1, with TRBD2 matching over 12 bases. The V and J ends lost 5 bases and 8 bases, in that order; junction bases with no gene match: 22. CDR1 and CDR2 (germline): MNHEY, SMNVEV (reference sequence). The CDR3 is 20 residues long.

This chain connects TRBV4-1 to TRBJ1-1; D is unclear. The germline V and J ends were trimmed by 3 bases and 5 bases, with 10 bases remaining between them. CDR3 length: 13 amino acids. The germline CDR1 and CDR2 sequences are MGHRA and YSYEKL. CDR3 residues: CASSHASRTEAFF. The CDR3 DNA reads as TGCGCCAGCAGCCACGCGAGTCGGACTGAAGCTTTCTTT.

This clone was seen a few times. V is TRBV5-1 and J is TRBJ1-1; D remains ambiguous. The CDR3 extends over 14 amino acids. V was clipped by 0 bases and J by 2 bases, with 8 bases between them. Per germline, CDR1 SGHRS and CDR2 YFSETQ. CDR3 in DNA: TGCGCCAGCAGCTTGGAACCAATTAACACTGAAGCTTTCTTT. Its translation is CASSLEPINTEAFF. Looking up the rest from reference TRBV5-1 and TRBJ1-1 gives the full variable domain: KAGVTQTPRYLIKTRGQQVTLSCSPISGHRSVSWYQQTPGQGLQFLFEYFSETQRNKGNFPGRFSGRQFSNSRSEMNVSTLELGDSALYLCASSLEPINTEAFFGQGTRLTVV.

This chain joins TRBV5-1 and TRBJ1-1; D call uncertain. The CDR3 is made up of 14 amino acids. Trimming removed 0 bases from V and 2 bases from J, with 8 bases in between. Germline lookup yields CDR1 SGHRS and CDR2 YFSETQ. CDR3 residues: CASSLDPRNTEAFF. CDR3 nucleotide sequence: TGCGCCAGCAGCTTGGACCCCCGTAACACTGAAGCTTTCTTT. The entire variable domain, with the rest obtained from reference TRBV5-1 and TRBJ1-1, is as follows: KAGVTQTPRYLIKTRGQQVTLSCSPISGHRSVSWYQQTPGQGLQFLFEYFSETQRNKGNFPGRFSGRQFSNSRSEMNVSTLELGDSALYLCASSLDPRNTEAFFGQGTRLTVV.

The gene calls are TRBV5-1 and TRBJ2-1, with D uncertain. From germline, CDR1 is SGHRS and CDR2 YFSETQ. V lost 3 bases and J lost 9, with 16 bases in between. This CDR3 spans 14 amino acids. CDR3 residues: CASSSLVSPPEQFF. CDR3 coding DNA: TGCGCCAGCAGCTCTCTAGTATCCCCCCCTGAGCAGTTCTTC.

This chain links TRBV6-5 with TRBJ1-1; no firm D call. The CDR3 consists of 13 residues. Trimming removed 3 bases from V and 4 bases from J, with 9 bases in between. CDR1 MNHEY and CDR2 SVGAGI come from the germline V gene. The CDR3: CASSYTGVTEAFF. The CDR3 DNA reads TGTGCCAGCAGTTATACTGGGGTCACTGAAGCTTTCTTT.

The rearrangement uses TRBV2 and TRBJ1-5; TRBD1 is a possible D gene (6 bases). This CDR3 comprises 15 residues. Trimming cost V 7 bases and J 1 base, with 14 bases left between them. From germline, CDR1 is SNHLY and CDR2 FYNNEI. The CDR3: CASNPGTPSNQPQHF. CDR3 coding DNA: TGTGCCAGCAATCCCGGGACACCAAGCAATCAGCCCCAGCATTTT.

The chain combines TRBV18 with TRBJ2-3; D gene uncertain. The CDR3 extends over 16 amino acids. Germline V gene sequence: CDR1 KGHSH, CDR2 LQKENI. V was clipped by 1 base and J by 0 bases, with 11 bases between them. The CDR3: CASSPRPDSSTDTQYF. The DNA of the CDR3 is TGTGCCAGCTCACCACGGCCGGATTCTAGCACAGATACGCAGTATTTT.

This clone was seen a handful of times. The V gene is TRBV2, the J gene TRBJ2-3; D perhaps matches TRBD2 (5 bases). Germline V CDR1 and CDR2: SNHLY, FYNNEI. With 6 bases removed from V and 4 bases from J, the gap between germline ends came to 14 bases. The length of the CDR3 is 14 residues. CDR3 in amino acids: CASSYKAESDTQYF. The CDR3, as DNA: TGTGCCAGCAGCTACAAAGCGGAGTCAGATACGCAGTATTTT.

The chain is built from TRBV29-1 and TRBJ1-1; TRBD1 might be the D (5 bases). V was clipped by 7 bases and J by 1 base, with 13 bases between them. CDR1 SQVTM and CDR2 ANQGSEA come from the germline V gene. The CDR3 has 13 amino acids. CDR3 sequence: CSAQGTQNTEAFF. CDR3 bases: TGCAGCGCTCAGGGCACCCAGAACACTGAAGCTTTCTTT.

V usage is TRBV15 and J usage is TRBJ2-1, with 12 bases that match TRBD2. V trimming: 1 base; J trimming: 4 bases; junction bases outside the gene matches: 2. The V gene's germline CDR1 is LNHNV and CDR2 YYDKDF (reference sequence). The CDR3 loop spans 16 amino acids. CDR3 DNA: TGTGCCACCAGCAGAGGAACTAGCGGGAGGTACAATGAGCAGTTCTTC. This codes for CATSRGTSGRYNEQFF. The variable domain in full, completed from reference TRBV15 and TRBJ2-1, reads DAMVIQNPRYQVTQFGKPVTLSCSQTLNHNVMYWYQQKSSQAPKLLFHYYDKDFNNEADTPDNFQSRRPNTSFCFLDIRSPGLGDTAMYLCATSRGTSGRYNEQFFGPGTRLTVL.

This rearrangement joins TRBV30 to TRBJ2-3, with 12 bases fitting TRBD2. From germline, CDR1 is GTSNPN and CDR2 SVGIG (reference sequence). The J segment lost 6 bases and the V segment lost 1 base, leaving 5 bases of the junction unmatched. The CDR3 covers 15 residues. This chain's CDR3 is CAWSGGLAGRDTQYF. DNA of the CDR3: TGTGCCTGGAGTGGGGGACTAGCGGGTCGCGATACGCAGTATTTT.

V is TRBV9 and J is TRBJ1-2; unclear D gene. CDR3 length equals 13 residues. CDR1 SGDLS and CDR2 YYNGEE come from the germline V gene. V shed 4 bases and J shed 4 bases, with 11 bases lying between them. The CDR3 loop is CASSPQRAYGYTF. CDR3 nucleotides: TGTGCCAGCAGCCCCCAGCGGGCCTATGGCTACACCTTC. Full variable domain (rest looked up from reference TRBV9 and TRBJ1-2): DSGVTQTPKHLITATGQRVTLRCSPRSGDLSVYWYQQSLDQGLQFLIQYYNGEERAKGNILERFSAQQFPDLHSELNLSSLELGDSALYFCASSPQRAYGYTFGSGTRLTVV.

This rearrangement joins TRBV7-3 to TRBJ1-5; D is unclear. This CDR3 is built from 13 residues. CDR1 is SGHTA, CDR2 FQGTGA, per germline. V was pared by 3 bases and J by 7 bases, with 10 bases between. CDR3 in amino acids: CASSLLPGQPQHF. CDR3 in DNA: TGTGCCAGCAGCTTGCTCCCGGGACAGCCCCAGCATTTT.